A selection of T cell receptor beta chains follows, all from one sample in a study of T-cell reconstitution after alpha-beta-depleted transplantation in children. TCRdb re-derived calls from the PCR reads in MiXCR, one entry per CDR3 protein. Of roughly 400,000 distinct CDR3 sequences listed, roughly 20% are singletons. Sequencing was performed on PBMCs from the stem cell graft donor, taken from the stem cell graft. The receptors derive from a human donor who donated a stem cell graft to a child with acute myeloid leukemia. The CDR3 runs from the conserved cysteine through the conserved F or W.

V gene	CDR3 protein
TRBV11-2	CASSLDWGDTQYF
TRBV20-1	CSWTGAGNEQFF
TRBV6-1	CASSLGQGEGALNIQYF
TRBV12-3/TRBV12-4	CASSPLTGVPYEQYF
TRBV20-1	CSARDIYGGLGNSPLHF
TRBV20-1	CSARDIAGALENTEAFF
TRBV4-2	CASSQSGYEQYF
TRBV15	CATSRDQLAGGSEQYF
TRBV9	CASSVGTSSYNEQFF
TRBV27	CASSATGPGANVLTF
TRBV27	CASRQLSSGANVLTF
TRBV11-2	CASSLDPSGRPSYEQYF
TRBV20-1	CSAVGLGGGYNEQFF
TRBV20-1	CSARGLAGGDEQYF
TRBV3-1	CASSQLDRFSYEQYF
TRBV12-3/TRBV12-4	CASSFGAGKDF
TRBV12-3/TRBV12-4	CASSSAGELTEAFF
TRBV20-1	CSARSGNRANYGYTF
TRBV20-1	CSARLQSTYEQYF
TRBV12-3/TRBV12-4	CASSLGTGINSPLHF
TRBV20-1	CSARSGAGGETQYF
TRBV28	CASSLPGRGRETQYF
TRBV5-1	CASRIAGDNEQFF
TRBV6-1	CASNARARAWDTEAFF
TRBV20-1	CSARDNVPRSYEQYF
TRBV20-1	CSARGSGRIYNEQFF
TRBV4-3	CASSQDLYMGLASNEQFF
TRBV5-1	CASSPRATTNTGELFF
TRBV20-1	CSGRGLADSYEQYF
TRBV24-1	CATSDPGQGANGYTF
TRBV20-1	CSAPSSGTDTQYF
TRBV6-1	CASIGQNPYEQYF
TRBV12-3/TRBV12-4	CASRFAGGVGNQPQHF
TRBV11-2	CASSFTPGQGQNTGELFF
TRBV27	CASSALTPRGASGNTIYF
TRBV28	CASSRPKVIYEQYF
TRBV6-5	CASSYSWDRPAGELFF
TRBV20-1	CSASFRGWETQYF
TRBV5-1	CASSLGLVVAETQYF
TRBV12-3/TRBV12-4	CASSLEAGTLNQPQHF
TRBV19	CASSIGDRRETQYF
TRBV10-3	CAISERGVETEAFF
TRBV9	CASSEEGELYNEQFF